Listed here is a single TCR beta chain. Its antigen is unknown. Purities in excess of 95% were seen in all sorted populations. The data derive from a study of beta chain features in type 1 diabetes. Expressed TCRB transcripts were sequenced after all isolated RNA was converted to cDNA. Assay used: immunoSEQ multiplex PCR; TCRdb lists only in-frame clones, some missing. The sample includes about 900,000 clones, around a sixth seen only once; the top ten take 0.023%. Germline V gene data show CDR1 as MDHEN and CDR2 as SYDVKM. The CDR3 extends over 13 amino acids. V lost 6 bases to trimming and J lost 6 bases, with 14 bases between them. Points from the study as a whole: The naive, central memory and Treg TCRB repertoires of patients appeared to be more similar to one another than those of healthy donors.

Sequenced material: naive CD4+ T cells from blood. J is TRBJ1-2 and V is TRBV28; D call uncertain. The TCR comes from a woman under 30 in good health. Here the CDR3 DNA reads TGTGCCAGCAGGAATTGGATTACGGATGGCTACACCTTC. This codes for CASRNWITDGYTF.